This entry features one T cell receptor (beta chain) sequence. The data derive from a study of blood T cells in healthy people across ages. Germline assignment: CDR1 SGHAT and CDR2 FQNNGV. This CDR3 has 14 amino acids. The V gene end was trimmed by 6 bases and the J gene end by 7 bases; junction bases not matched to a gene: 10. PBMCs numbering at least 7 million were isolated per sample. Per sample, at least 5 micrograms of total RNA were extracted. A second PCR, run for roughly 6 to 11 cycles, used a sample-barcoded 5' primer plus a J-beta primer mix. The yield of each sample was at least 2.5 million CDR3-containing paired-end reads. TCRdb fed the 5' RACE reads into MiXCR, producing one record per CDR3 protein. Here the sample spans about 400,000 distinct CDR3 sequences, approximately 52% being singletons.

The source material was blood. The sequence was collected from a man aged 55 to 70 in good health. The rearrangement links TRBV11-2 to TRBJ1-2; 8 bases are a match to TRBD1. CDR3 region: CASSIRGQGGGYTF. As DNA, the CDR3 is TGTGCCAGCAGTATCCGAGGACAGGGTGGTGGCTACACCTTC.